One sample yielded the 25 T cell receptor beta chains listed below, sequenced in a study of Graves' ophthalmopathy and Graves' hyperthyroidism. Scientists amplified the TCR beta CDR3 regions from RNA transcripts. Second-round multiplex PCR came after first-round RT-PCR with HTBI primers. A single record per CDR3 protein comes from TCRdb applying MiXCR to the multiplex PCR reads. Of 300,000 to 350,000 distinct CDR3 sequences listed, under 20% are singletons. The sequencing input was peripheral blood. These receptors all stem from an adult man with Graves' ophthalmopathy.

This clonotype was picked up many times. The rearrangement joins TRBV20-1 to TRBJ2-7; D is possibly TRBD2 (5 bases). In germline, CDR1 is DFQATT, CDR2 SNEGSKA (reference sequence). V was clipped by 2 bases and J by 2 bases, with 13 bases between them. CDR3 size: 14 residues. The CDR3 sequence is CSARPPGIPYEQYF. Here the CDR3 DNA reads TGCAGTGCTAGACCTCCCGGGATTCCCTACGAGCAGTACTTC.

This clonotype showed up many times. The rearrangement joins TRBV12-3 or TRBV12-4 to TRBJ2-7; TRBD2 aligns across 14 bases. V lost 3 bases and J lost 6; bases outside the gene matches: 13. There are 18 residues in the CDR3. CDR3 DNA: TGTGCCAGCAGTTTGCATGGGACTAGCGGGAGAGCGGTCTTCGAGCAGTACTTC. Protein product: CASSLHGTSGRAVFEQYF.

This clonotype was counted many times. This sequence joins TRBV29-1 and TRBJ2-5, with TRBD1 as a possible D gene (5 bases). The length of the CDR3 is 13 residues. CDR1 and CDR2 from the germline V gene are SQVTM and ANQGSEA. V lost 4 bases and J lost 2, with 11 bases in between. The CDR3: CSVAKGRQETQYF. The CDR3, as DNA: TGCAGCGTTGCAAAGGGGCGGCAAGAGACCCAGTACTTC.

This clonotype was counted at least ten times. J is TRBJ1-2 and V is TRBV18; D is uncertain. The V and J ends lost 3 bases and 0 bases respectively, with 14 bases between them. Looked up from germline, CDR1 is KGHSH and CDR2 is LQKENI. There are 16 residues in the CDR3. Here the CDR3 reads CASSPFNSHSNYGYTF. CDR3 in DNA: TGTGCCAGCTCACCTTTCAACAGCCACTCTAACTATGGCTACACCTTC.

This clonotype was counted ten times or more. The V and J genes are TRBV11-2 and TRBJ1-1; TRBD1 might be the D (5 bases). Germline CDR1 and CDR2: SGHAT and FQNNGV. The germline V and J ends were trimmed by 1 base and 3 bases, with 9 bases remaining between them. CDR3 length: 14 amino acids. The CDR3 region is CASSLGMGDTEAFF. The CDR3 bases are TGTGCCAGCAGCTTAGGAATGGGGGACACTGAAGCTTTCTTT.

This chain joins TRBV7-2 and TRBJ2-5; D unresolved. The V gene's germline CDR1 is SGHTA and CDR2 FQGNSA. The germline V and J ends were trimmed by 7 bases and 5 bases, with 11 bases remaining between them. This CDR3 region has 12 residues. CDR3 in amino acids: CASTRGRETQYF. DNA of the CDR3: TGTGCCAGCACCCGCGGAAGGGAGACCCAGTACTTC.

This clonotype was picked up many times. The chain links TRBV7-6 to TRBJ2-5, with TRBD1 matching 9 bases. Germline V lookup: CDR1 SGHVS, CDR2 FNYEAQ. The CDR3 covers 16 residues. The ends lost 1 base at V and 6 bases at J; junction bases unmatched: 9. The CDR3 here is CASSLVGGQGGKTQYF. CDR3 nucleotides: TGTGCCAGCAGCTTAGTGGGGGGACAGGGAGGAAAGACCCAGTACTTC.

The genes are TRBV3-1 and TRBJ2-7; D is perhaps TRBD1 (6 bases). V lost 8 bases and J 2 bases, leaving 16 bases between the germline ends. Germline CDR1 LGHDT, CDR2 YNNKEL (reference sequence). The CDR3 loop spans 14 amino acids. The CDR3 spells CASGESGTTYEQYF. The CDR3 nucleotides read TGTGCCAGCGGGGAGTCCGGGACAACCTACGAGCAGTACTTC.

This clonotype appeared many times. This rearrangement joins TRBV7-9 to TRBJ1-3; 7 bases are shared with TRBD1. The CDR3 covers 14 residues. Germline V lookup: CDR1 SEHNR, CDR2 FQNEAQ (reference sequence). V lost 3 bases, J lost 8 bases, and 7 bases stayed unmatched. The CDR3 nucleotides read TGTGCCAGCAGCTTGGGACAGCCTGTGGACACCATATATTTT. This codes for CASSLGQPVDTIYF.

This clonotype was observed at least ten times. This CDR3 is CSARLGVYEQYF. The CDR3, as DNA: TGCAGTGCCCGTTTGGGGGTCTACGAGCAGTACTTC. The chain couples TRBV20-1 to TRBJ2-7; D assignment may be TRBD1 or TRBD2 (5 bases each). The CDR3 length is 12 residues. Trimming cost V 6 bases and J 3 bases, with 12 bases left between them. Germline V gene sequence: CDR1 DFQATT, CDR2 SNEGSKA (reference sequence).

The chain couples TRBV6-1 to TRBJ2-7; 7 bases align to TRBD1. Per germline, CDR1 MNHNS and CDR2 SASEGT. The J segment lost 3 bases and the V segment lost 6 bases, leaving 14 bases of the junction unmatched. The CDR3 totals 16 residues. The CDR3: CASSNADREPLYEQYF. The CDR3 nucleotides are TGTGCCAGCAGCAATGCAGACAGGGAGCCCCTCTACGAGCAGTACTTC.

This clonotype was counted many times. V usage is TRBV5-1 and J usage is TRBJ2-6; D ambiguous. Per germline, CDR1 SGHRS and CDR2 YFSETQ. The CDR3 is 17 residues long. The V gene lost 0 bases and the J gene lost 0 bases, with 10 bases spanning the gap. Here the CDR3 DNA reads TGCGCCAGCAGCTTGGCGGGCAGCCCCTCTGGGGCCAACGTCCTGACTTTC. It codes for CASSLAGSPSGANVLTF.

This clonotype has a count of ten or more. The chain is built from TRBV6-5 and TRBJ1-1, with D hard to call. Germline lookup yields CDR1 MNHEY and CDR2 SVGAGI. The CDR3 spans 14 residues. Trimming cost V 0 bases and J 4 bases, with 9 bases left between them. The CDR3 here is CASSYSIRSTEAFF. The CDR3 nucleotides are TGTGCCAGCAGTTACTCGATCAGGAGCACTGAAGCTTTCTTT.

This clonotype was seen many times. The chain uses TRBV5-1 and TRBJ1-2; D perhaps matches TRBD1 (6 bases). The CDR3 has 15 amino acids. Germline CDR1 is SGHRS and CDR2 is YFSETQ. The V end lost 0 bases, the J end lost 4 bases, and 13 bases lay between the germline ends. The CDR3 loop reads CASSLDGRGFYGYTF. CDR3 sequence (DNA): TGCGCCAGCAGCTTGGACGGCAGGGGATTCTATGGCTACACCTTC.

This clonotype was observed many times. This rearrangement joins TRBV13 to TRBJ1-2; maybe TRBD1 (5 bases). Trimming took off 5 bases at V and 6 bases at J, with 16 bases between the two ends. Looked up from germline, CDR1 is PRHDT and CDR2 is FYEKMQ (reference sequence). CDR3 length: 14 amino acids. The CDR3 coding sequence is TGTGCCAGCAGCCCAGGGAGGAGGTTTGATGGCTACACCTTC. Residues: CASSPGRRFDGYTF.

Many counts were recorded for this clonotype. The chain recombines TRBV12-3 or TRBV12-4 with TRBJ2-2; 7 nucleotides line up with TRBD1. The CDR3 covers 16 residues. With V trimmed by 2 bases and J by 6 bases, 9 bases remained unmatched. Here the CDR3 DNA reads TGTGCCAGCAGTTTAAAAGAGGGGGCGACGGCCGGGGAGCTGTTTTTT. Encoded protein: CASSLKEGATAGELFF.

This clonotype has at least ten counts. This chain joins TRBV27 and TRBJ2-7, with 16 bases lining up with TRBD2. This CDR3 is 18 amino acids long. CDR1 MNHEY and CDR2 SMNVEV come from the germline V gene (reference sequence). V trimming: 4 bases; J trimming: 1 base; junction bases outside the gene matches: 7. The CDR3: CASSSRGTSGGASYEQYF. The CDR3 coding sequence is TGTGCCAGCAGTTCCAGGGGGACTAGCGGGGGGGCATCCTACGAGCAGTACTTC.

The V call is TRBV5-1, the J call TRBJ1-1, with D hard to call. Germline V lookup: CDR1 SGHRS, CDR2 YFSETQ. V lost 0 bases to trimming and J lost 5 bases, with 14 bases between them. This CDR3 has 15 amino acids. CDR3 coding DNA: TGCGCCAGCAGCTTGGTTTCGGAGGGAGGGACTGAAGCTTTCTTT. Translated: CASSLVSEGGTEAFF.

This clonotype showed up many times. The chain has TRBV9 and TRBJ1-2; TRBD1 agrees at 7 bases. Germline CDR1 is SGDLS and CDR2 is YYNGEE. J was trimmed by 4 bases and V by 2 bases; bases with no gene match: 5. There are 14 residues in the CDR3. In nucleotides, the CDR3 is TGTGCCAGCAGCGTCGGGCAGGGGGGCTATGGCTACACCTTC. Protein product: CASSVGQGGYGYTF.

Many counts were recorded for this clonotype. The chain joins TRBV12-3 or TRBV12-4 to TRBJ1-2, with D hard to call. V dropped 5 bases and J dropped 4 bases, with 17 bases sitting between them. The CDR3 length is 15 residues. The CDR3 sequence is CASSARTRYSYGYTF. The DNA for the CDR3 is TGTGCCAGCAGTGCGCGCACCCGATATAGCTATGGCTACACCTTC.

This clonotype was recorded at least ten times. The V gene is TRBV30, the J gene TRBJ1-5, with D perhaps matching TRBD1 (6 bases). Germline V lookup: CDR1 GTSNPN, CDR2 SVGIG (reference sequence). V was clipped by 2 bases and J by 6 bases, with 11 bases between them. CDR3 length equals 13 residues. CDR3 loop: CAWSFRGSQPQHF. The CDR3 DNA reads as TGTGCCTGGAGTTTCAGGGGATCTCAGCCCCAGCATTTT.

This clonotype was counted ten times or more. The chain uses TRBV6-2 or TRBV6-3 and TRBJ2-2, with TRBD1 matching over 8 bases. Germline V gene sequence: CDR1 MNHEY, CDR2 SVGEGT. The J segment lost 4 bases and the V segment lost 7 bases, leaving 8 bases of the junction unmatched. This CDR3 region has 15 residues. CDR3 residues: CASKIQGAATGELFF. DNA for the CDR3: TGTGCCAGCAAAATCCAGGGGGCTGCCACCGGGGAGCTGTTTTTT.

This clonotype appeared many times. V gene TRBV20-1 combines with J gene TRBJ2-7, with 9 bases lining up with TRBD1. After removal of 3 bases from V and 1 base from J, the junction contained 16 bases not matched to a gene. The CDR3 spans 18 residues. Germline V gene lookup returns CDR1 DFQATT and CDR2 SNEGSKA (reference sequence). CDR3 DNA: TGCAGTGCTAGTATGCCCGGACAGGGGAAGGTAGGGTCCTACGAGCAGTACTTC. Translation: CSASMPGQGKVGSYEQYF.

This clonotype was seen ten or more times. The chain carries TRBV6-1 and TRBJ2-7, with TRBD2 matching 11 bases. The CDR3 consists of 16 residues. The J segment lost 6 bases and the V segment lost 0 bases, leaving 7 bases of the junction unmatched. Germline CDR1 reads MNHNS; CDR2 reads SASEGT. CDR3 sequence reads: CASSEAALAGVAEQYF. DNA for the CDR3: TGTGCCAGCAGTGAAGCCGCACTAGCGGGAGTAGCCGAGCAGTACTTC.

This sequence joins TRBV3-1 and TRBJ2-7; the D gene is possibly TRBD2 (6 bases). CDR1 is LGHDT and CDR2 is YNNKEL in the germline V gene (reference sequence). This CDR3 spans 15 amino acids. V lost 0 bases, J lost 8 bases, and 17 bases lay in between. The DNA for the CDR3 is TGTGCCAGCAGCCAAGATCTGGCGGGGAACGATAAGCAGTACTTC. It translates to CASSQDLAGNDKQYF.